This record covers a single T cell receptor (beta chain). This clonotype came up a few times. This clone's antigen is unknown. A read error may be the cause here, since a much bigger clone is one base away. A distance of 11 bases separates the germline ends of V and J, which lose 3 bases and 0 bases respectively. Sequences MGHRA (CDR1) and YSYEKL (CDR2) are obtained from the germline V gene. The CDR3 covers 16 residues, taking in both the cysteine and the phenylalanine. Only the CDR3 portion is preserved as DNA: 48 bases, with reading frame beginning at the first base. The time point label of this sample denotes: newly diagnosed GD, antithyroid drugs for less than 3 months. RNA was extracted from PBMCs in TRIzol for both TCR sequencing and RNA sequencing. The diagnosis of Graves' disease was made according to American Thyroid Association guidelines. The patients came from an endocrinology department in Xi'an, China. Each patient gave about 10 milliliters of peripheral blood, collected in an EDTA anticoagulant tube. Ficoll Paque Plus density gradient separation was used to isolate PBMCs, and no further T cell sorting was done. An Agilent 2100 Bioanalyzer and agarose gel were used to check RNA quality, while a NanoDrop 2000 measured RNA concentration.

The library was prepared using multiplex PCR. For sequencing, an Illumina HiSeq 4000 was employed. TCR beta libraries were built with iRepertoire HTBI primers and Arm-PCR amplification of CDR3 regions. Before sequencing, the PCR products underwent gel purification. The study's processing was this. A total of roughly 65 TRBV and more than twelve TRBJ segments were identified across samples and were used for gene usage analysis of CDR3 amino acid clonotypes. Filtered high-quality paired reads were merged into contigs using COPE and FqMerger. BLAST was used to align contigs to the IMGT TRBV, TRBD and TRBJ reference genes, and CDR3 was defined following IMGT. Any clonotype with a frequency above 0.1% was classified as a highly expanded clone. Shannon entropy served as the measure of repertoire diversity, while the Gini coefficient captured V-J evenness. Clonotypes shared by more than one individual were considered public. TCRdb itself trimmed the public reads at Q25 with fastp, ran MiXCR and retained productive beta chains. Rows with one shared CDR3 protein collapse into an entry with the most common genes and DNA. It is TCRdb's table, rather than the study itself, that gives the V and J calls and clone size. The sample table holds about 210,000 distinct CDR3 sequences, of which approximately 18% were seen once. In total, the top ten clones hold 10% to 15% of the sample.

The data originate from a study of regulatory T cells in long-lasting Graves disease (dated by TCRdb to 2020 to 2022). With respect to the entire study: In the newly diagnosed Graves' disease group, patients had been taking antithyroid drugs for less than 3 months. Patients with persistent Graves' disease were compared with patients with newly diagnosed Graves' disease using TCR sequencing and RNA sequencing of peripheral blood. The study took place in China and was registered as a clinical trial. TCR sequencing covered some 13 persistent and around 20 newly diagnosed Graves' disease patients, some 33 samples in total.

The study at large found these results: Because the primary lesion, thyroid tissue, could not be accessed, the study looked at peripheral blood alone. Lower TCR Shannon entropy and fewer highly expanded clones were observed in persistent Graves' disease patients than in newly diagnosed patients, which suggested clonal expansion. A larger number of public clonotypes was shared among persistent patients (around 2,500) than among newly diagnosed patients (around 870). Sequencing and analysis were restricted to the TCR beta chain. Persistent disease showed preferential use of TRBV28, TRBJ1-2 and TRBJ2-5, whereas newly diagnosed disease favored TRBV20-1 and TRBJ2-1. The small sample size was acknowledged by the authors as a limitation that may reduce accuracy.

The data were also submitted as part of a second study, on T cells in Graves' hyperthyroidism and ophthalmopathy. Looking at the second paper: A patient counted as having stable Graves' hyperthyroidism if no progression to ophthalmopathy occurred over 18 months of follow-up. The hyperthyroidism patients were between 18 and 65 years old and newly diagnosed, with a disease duration of less than 2 months. Any patient with an uncontrolled infection, another autoimmune disease, pregnancy or lactation was excluded. Diagnoses were established on the basis of clinical symptoms, serum thyroxine and TRAb, thyroid ultrasound, and orbital computed tomography. The TCR CDR3 was subjected to a first round of RT-PCR using the HTBI primer set and the Qiagen OneStep RT-PCR kit. Most expanded thyroid clonotypes (frequency above 0.001) were also found in blood, which suggests that blood repertoires may mirror thyroid immune responses. A model built on a 13 V-J signature distinguished ophthalmopathy from stable hyperthyroidism, reaching roughly 88% sensitivity and 81% to 83% specificity in cross-validation and 80%/75% in testing. During validation, the model predicted progression to ophthalmopathy a median of roughly six months ahead of onset, with 60% to 71% sensitivity and roughly 72% specificity. To identify distinguishing TCR V-J signatures, a discovery cohort of around 100 patients was used, comprising 40 to 45 with Graves' ophthalmopathy and 57 with stable Graves' hyperthyroidism. Whether ophthalmopathy could be predicted prospectively was tested in an independent validation cohort made up of under 20 hyperthyroidism patients plus 17 patients who later progressed to ophthalmopathy. The 75 to 100 discovery patients were randomly split 7:3 into training and test sets. Thyroid tissue and blood T-cell repertoires from roughly six Graves' hyperthyroidism patients were also compared in the study. After sampling, hyperthyroidism patients received methimazole starting at 30 mg daily, and ophthalmopathy patients received high-dose intravenous methylprednisolone. The libraries were constructed in a second round of multiplex PCR and then size-selected and purified. Libraries were sequenced paired-end with 100 bp reads on an Illumina HiSeq2000. Raw data were processed with SOAPnuke, discarding reads with adapters, uncalled bases, mean Phred below 15, or no exact constant-primer or identifier match. COPE v1.2.5 was used to merge high-quality paired reads, and clonotypes were defined as unique nucleotide sequences. MiTCR v1.1 was used to align clonotypes to the IMGT TRBV, TRBD and TRBJ reference segments. The analysis included only V-J combinations with a frequency above 0.0001, which together covered more than 98% of the repertoires. A TCS score was defined as the ratio between F50 (clonal expansion) and ExV (chaos), using BLOSUM62-based TCRdist between CDR3 peptides within each V-J. Welch's t-statistics and random forest reduced 500 to 550 V-J features to 13, which were used in a naive Bayes classifier (R e1071). No statistical method was used to set the sample size in advance, and investigators knew the group allocation. The paper reports TCR Vbeta CDR3 sequencing of 135 peripheral blood samples: over 40 ophthalmopathy, about 75 hyperthyroidism and approximately 17 progressor patients.

The sample in question was peripheral blood mononuclear cells (PBMCs), obtained at new diagnosis, from a patient treated with antithyroid drugs. The TCR comes from a woman aged 25 to 39 with Graves disease. Donor details come from another sample of the same person, matched by shared clones. The chain uses TRBV4-1 and TRBJ1-4; the D gene is unclear. The CDR3 protein: CASSQFDCATNEKLFF. The nucleotide sequence reads TGCGCCAGCAGCCAGTTCGACTGTGCAACTAATGAAAAACTGTTTTTT.